These T cell receptor beta chains were read from a single sample in a study of resident and recirculating memory T cells in vitiligo. The repertoire was sequenced with immunoSEQ multiplex PCR; TCRdb's copy has only in-frame clones and lacks some. The profile shows roughly 80,000 clones, 92% of them singletons. The specimen was blood. The receptors come from a male donor with vitiligo. Both conserved end residues are part of each CDR3. D genes are given only for firm matches. Where a row states a size, it is once, few, many or the class of an expanded clone; other rows omit it.

clone_size: .
v_call: TRBV7-9
d_call: TRBD2
j_call: TRBJ2-3
cdr3_aa: CASSRLAGGGDTQYF
cdr3_nt: TGTGCCAGCAGCCGTCTAGCGGGAGGAGGAGATACGCAGTATTTT

clone_size: .
v_call: TRBV7-9
d_call: .
j_call: TRBJ2-7
cdr3_aa: CASSRRESYEQYF
cdr3_nt: TGTGCCAGCAGTCGCAGGGAATCCTACGAGCAGTACTTC

clone_size: .
v_call: TRBV5-4
d_call: .
j_call: TRBJ2-3
cdr3_aa: CASSGQRGTDTQYF
cdr3_nt: TGTGCCAGCAGCGGACAAAGGGGCACAGATACGCAGTATTTT

clone_size: .
v_call: TRBV27
d_call: TRBD1
j_call: TRBJ1-2
cdr3_aa: CASRWTGTMADTF
cdr3_nt: TGTGCCAGCAGGTGGACAGGGACTATGGCTGACACCTTC

clone_size: .
v_call: TRBV7-3
d_call: .
j_call: TRBJ1-2
cdr3_aa: CASSLGQGEDNYGYTF
cdr3_nt: TGTGCCAGCAGCTTAGGGCAGGGTGAGGATAACTATGGCTACACCTTC

clone_size: .
v_call: TRBV28
d_call: .
j_call: TRBJ1-2
cdr3_aa: CASSRGGREHYGYTF
cdr3_nt: TGTGCCAGCAGTAGGGGAGGCAGGGAGCACTATGGCTACACCTTC

clone_size: .
v_call: TRBV11-3
d_call: TRBD2
j_call: TRBJ2-7
cdr3_aa: CASSLASGLYEQYF
cdr3_nt: TGTGCCAGCAGCTTAGCTAGCGGACTTTACGAGCAGTACTTC

clone_size: .
v_call: TRBV28
d_call: .
j_call: TRBJ1-5
cdr3_aa: CASSYSITRRDQPQHF
cdr3_nt: TGTGCCAGCAGTTATTCCATAACAAGGAGGGATCAGCCCCAGCATTTT

clone_size: .
v_call: TRBV21-1
d_call: .
j_call: TRBJ1-5
cdr3_aa: CASIVPSRGNKSNQPQHF
cdr3_nt: TGTGCCAGCATTGTACCGTCGAGGGGGAATAAAAGCAATCAGCCCCAGCATTTT

clone_size: .
v_call: TRBV19
d_call: .
j_call: TRBJ1-2
cdr3_aa: CASSVVGAFYTF
cdr3_nt: TGTGCCAGTAGTGTTGTAGGAGCGTTCTACACCTTC

clone_size: .
v_call: TRBV4-1
d_call: .
j_call: TRBJ1-4
cdr3_aa: CASSRYQGRQLEKLFF
cdr3_nt: TGCGCCAGCAGCCGGTACCAGGGTAGACAGCTTGAAAAACTGTTTTTT

clone_size: .
v_call: TRBV13
d_call: TRBD1
j_call: TRBJ2-7
cdr3_aa: CASSPGGQGLPYEQYF
cdr3_nt: TGTGCCAGCAGCCCAGGAGGACAGGGGCTACCCTACGAGCAGTACTTC

clone_size: .
v_call: TRBV9
d_call: .
j_call: TRBJ2-1
cdr3_aa: CASSGRRATNEQFF
cdr3_nt: TGTGCCAGCAGCGGGCGGCGGGCTACCAATGAGCAGTTCTTC

clone_size: few
v_call: TRBV6-1
d_call: .
j_call: TRBJ1-5
cdr3_aa: CASSEAPLAMSQPQHF
cdr3_nt: TGTGCCAGCAGTGAAGCACCGCTCGCAATGAGTCAGCCCCAGCATTTT

clone_size: .
v_call: TRBV19
d_call: .
j_call: TRBJ2-3
cdr3_aa: CASSIRAGSDTQYF
cdr3_nt: TGTGCCAGTAGTATAAGGGCGGGATCAGATACGCAGTATTTT

clone_size: .
v_call: TRBV6-5
d_call: .
j_call: TRBJ1-5
cdr3_aa: CASSYSAWENQPQHF
cdr3_nt: TGTGCCAGCAGTTACTCGGCCTGGGAGAATCAGCCCCAGCATTTT

clone_size: .
v_call: TRBV21-1
d_call: .
j_call: TRBJ2-3
cdr3_aa: CASSVQVAVMQDTQYF
cdr3_nt: TGTGCCAGCAGTGTTCAAGTAGCAGTCATGCAAGATACGCAGTATTTT

clone_size: .
v_call: TRBV7-3
d_call: TRBD1
j_call: TRBJ2-1
cdr3_aa: CASSLTGRGTAKQFF
cdr3_nt: TGTGCCAGCAGCTTAACTGGCAGGGGGACAGCAAAGCAGTTCTTC

clone_size: .
v_call: TRBV7-2
d_call: TRBD1
j_call: TRBJ1-2
cdr3_aa: CASRPVGGGSYTF
cdr3_nt: TGTGCCAGCAGGCCAGTAGGGGGCGGGAGCTACACCTTC

clone_size: .
v_call: TRBV19
d_call: .
j_call: TRBJ2-2
cdr3_aa: CATSSQGQNTGELFF
cdr3_nt: TGTGCCACCTCGAGCCAGGGACAGAACACCGGGGAGCTGTTTTTT

clone_size: .
v_call: TRBV11-2
d_call: .
j_call: TRBJ2-3
cdr3_aa: CASSLVLTGTTDTQYF
cdr3_nt: TGTGCCAGCAGCTTAGTTTTAACGGGAACCACAGATACGCAGTATTTT

clone_size: .
v_call: TRBV4-1
d_call: TRBD2
j_call: TRBJ2-7
cdr3_aa: CASSHSGTTYPYEQYF
cdr3_nt: TGCGCCAGCAGTCACTCCGGGACTACCTACCCCTACGAGCAGTACTTC

clone_size: .
v_call: TRBV27
d_call: .
j_call: TRBJ2-7
cdr3_aa: CASSSVPLYEQYF
cdr3_nt: TGTGCCAGCAGTTCCGTCCCCTTGTACGAGCAGTACTTC

clone_size: once
v_call: TRBV6-5
d_call: .
j_call: TRBJ2-3
cdr3_aa: CASSYGRSTDTQYF
cdr3_nt: TGTGCCAGCAGTTACGGGAGGAGCACAGATACGCAGTATTTT

clone_size: once
v_call: TRBV21-1
d_call: .
j_call: TRBJ2-7
cdr3_aa: CASSNLAGGLSYEQYF
cdr3_nt: TGTGCCAGCAGCAACCTAGCGGGAGGCCTCTCCTACGAGCAGTACTTC

clone_size: .
v_call: TRBV14
d_call: .
j_call: TRBJ2-7
cdr3_aa: CASSQLVWGQSYEQYF
cdr3_nt: TGTGCCAGCAGCCAATTGGTCTGGGGGCAATCCTACGAGCAGTACTTC

clone_size: .
v_call: TRBV30
d_call: .
j_call: TRBJ1-1
cdr3_aa: CAWSRDSGTEAFF
cdr3_nt: TGTGCCTGGAGCCGCGACAGCGGGACTGAAGCTTTCTTT

clone_size: .
v_call: TRBV28
d_call: TRBD1
j_call: TRBJ2-7
cdr3_aa: CASSSTGKNEQYF
cdr3_nt: TGTGCCAGCAGTTCGACAGGGAAGAACGAGCAGTACTTC

clone_size: .
v_call: TRBV7-3
d_call: TRBD2
j_call: TRBJ2-7
cdr3_aa: CASSPQLAGEQYF
cdr3_nt: TGTGCCAGCAGCCCCCAACTAGCGGGCGAGCAGTACTTC

clone_size: .
v_call: TRBV29-1
d_call: .
j_call: TRBJ2-1
cdr3_aa: CSALLAVSYNEQFF
cdr3_nt: TGCAGCGCCCTACTCGCGGTCTCCTACAATGAGCAGTTCTTC

clone_size: .
v_call: TRBV5-6
d_call: .
j_call: TRBJ1-2
cdr3_aa: CASSLVLQDRSHGYTF
cdr3_nt: TGTGCCAGCAGCTTGGTTCTACAGGATCGAAGTCATGGCTACACCTTC

clone_size: .
v_call: TRBV4-1
d_call: .
j_call: TRBJ1-1
cdr3_aa: CASSPNPPGTEAFF
cdr3_nt: TGCGCCAGCAGCCCGAACCCTCCGGGCACTGAAGCTTTCTTT

clone_size: .
v_call: TRBV5-1
d_call: .
j_call: TRBJ1-5
cdr3_aa: CASSEDNRNQPQHF
cdr3_nt: TGCGCCAGCAGCGAGGACAACCGCAATCAGCCCCAGCATTTT

clone_size: .
v_call: TRBV6-1
d_call: TRBD1
j_call: TRBJ2-7
cdr3_aa: CASSEAPGRGHQQYF
cdr3_nt: TGTGCCAGCAGTGAAGCTCCGGGCAGGGGGCATCAGCAGTACTTC

clone_size: few
v_call: TRBV18
d_call: .
j_call: TRBJ2-7
cdr3_aa: CASSPGGTLHYEQYF
cdr3_nt: TGTGCCAGCTCACCGGGGGGAACTCTCCACTACGAGCAGTACTTC

clone_size: .
v_call: TRBV5-6
d_call: .
j_call: TRBJ1-2
cdr3_aa: CASSLAGDYGYTF
cdr3_nt: TGTGCCAGCAGCTTAGCGGGGGACTATGGCTACACCTTC

clone_size: .
v_call: TRBV7-3
d_call: TRBD1
j_call: TRBJ2-3
cdr3_aa: CASRYSGQGTDTQYF
cdr3_nt: TGTGCCAGCAGGTATTCGGGACAGGGCACAGATACGCAGTATTTT

clone_size: once
v_call: TRBV11-3
d_call: .
j_call: TRBJ2-7
cdr3_aa: CASSRSGQLSSYEQYF
cdr3_nt: TGTGCCAGCAGTCGAAGCGGCCAGTTAAGCTCCTACGAGCAGTACTTC

clone_size: .
v_call: TRBV29-1
d_call: TRBD2
j_call: TRBJ2-3
cdr3_aa: CSVDMASGTTDTQYF
cdr3_nt: TGCAGCGTTGATATGGCTAGCGGGACCACAGATACGCAGTATTTT

clone_size: .
v_call: TRBV18
d_call: .
j_call: TRBJ2-6
cdr3_aa: CASSLQGSGANVLTF
cdr3_nt: TGTGCCAGCTCACTTCAGGGATCTGGGGCCAACGTCCTGACTTTC

clone_size: .
v_call: TRBV7-2
d_call: .
j_call: TRBJ2-5
cdr3_aa: CASSFPWTKKETQYF
cdr3_nt: TGTGCCAGCAGCTTCCCTTGGACTAAGAAAGAGACCCAGTACTTC

clone_size: .
v_call: TRBV7-4
d_call: .
j_call: TRBJ2-7
cdr3_aa: CASCIPSEQYF
cdr3_nt: TGTGCCAGCTGTATTCCCAGCGAGCAGTACTTC

clone_size: .
v_call: TRBV28
d_call: .
j_call: TRBJ1-2
cdr3_aa: CASSFDIYGYTF
cdr3_nt: TGTGCCAGCAGTTTCGACATCTATGGCTACACCTTC

clone_size: .
v_call: TRBV9
d_call: TRBD2
j_call: TRBJ2-5
cdr3_aa: CASSVGPSGSGETQYF
cdr3_nt: TGTGCCAGCAGCGTAGGACCCAGCGGGAGCGGAGAGACCCAGTACTTC

clone_size: .
v_call: TRBV19
d_call: TRBD2
j_call: TRBJ2-7
cdr3_aa: CASSIEASGYEQYF
cdr3_nt: TGTGCCAGTAGTATAGAGGCTAGCGGCTACGAGCAGTACTTC

clone_size: .
v_call: TRBV27
d_call: TRBD1
j_call: TRBJ1-2
cdr3_aa: CASSFRDRGYTF
cdr3_nt: TGTGCCAGCAGTTTCCGGGACAGGGGCTACACCTTC

clone_size: .
v_call: TRBV5-4
d_call: TRBD2
j_call: TRBJ2-3
cdr3_aa: CASSSEGLAGGTQYF
cdr3_nt: TGTGCCAGCAGCTCCGAAGGACTAGCGGGAGGTACGCAGTATTTT

clone_size: .
v_call: TRBV28
d_call: TRBD1
j_call: TRBJ1-1
cdr3_aa: CASSSGTGGTEAFF
cdr3_nt: TGTGCCAGCAGTTCTGGGACAGGTGGCACTGAAGCTTTCTTT

clone_size: few
v_call: TRBV10-3
d_call: .
j_call: TRBJ2-2
cdr3_aa: CAISPESSVPGELFF
cdr3_nt: TGTGCCATCAGTCCTGAATCTAGCGTTCCCGGGGAGCTGTTTTTT

clone_size: few
v_call: TRBV28
d_call: TRBD2
j_call: TRBJ2-5
cdr3_aa: CASRPGGLAGEETQYF
cdr3_nt: TGTGCCAGCAGACCGGGGGGGCTAGCGGGAGAAGAGACCCAGTACTTC

clone_size: .
v_call: TRBV30
d_call: .
j_call: TRBJ2-4
cdr3_aa: CAWTAAKNIQYF
cdr3_nt: TGTGCCTGGACAGCGGCGAAAAACATTCAGTACTTC

clone_size: .
v_call: TRBV4-1
d_call: TRBD2
j_call: TRBJ2-1
cdr3_aa: CASSQGGASGSSYNEQFF
cdr3_nt: TGCGCCAGCAGCCAAGGAGGGGCTAGCGGGAGCTCCTACAATGAGCAGTTCTTC

clone_size: once
v_call: TRBV6-6
d_call: .
j_call: TRBJ2-7
cdr3_aa: CASSYSLALEQYF
cdr3_nt: TGTGCCAGCAGTTACTCCCTGGCTTTGGAGCAGTACTTC

clone_size: .
v_call: TRBV5-6
d_call: TRBD1
j_call: TRBJ2-3
cdr3_aa: CASSSRGPSTDTQYF
cdr3_nt: TGTGCCAGCAGCTCCAGGGGGCCTAGCACAGATACGCAGTATTTT

clone_size: .
v_call: TRBV9
d_call: TRBD1
j_call: TRBJ1-2
cdr3_aa: CASSPPDRGFEGYTF
cdr3_nt: TGTGCCAGCAGCCCCCCGGACAGGGGTTTTGAGGGCTACACCTTC

clone_size: .
v_call: TRBV27
d_call: .
j_call: TRBJ1-5
cdr3_aa: CASDQTGQYSNQPQHF
cdr3_nt: TGTGCCAGCGATCAAACAGGGCAGTATAGCAATCAGCCCCAGCATTTT

clone_size: .
v_call: TRBV28
d_call: .
j_call: TRBJ1-1
cdr3_aa: CASGLATGEAFF
cdr3_nt: TGTGCCAGCGGACTCGCGACCGGTGAAGCTTTCTTT

clone_size: .
v_call: TRBV10-3
d_call: TRBD2
j_call: TRBJ2-7
cdr3_aa: CAISPTSGRVRGSYEQYF
cdr3_nt: TGTGCCATCAGTCCGACTAGCGGGAGAGTCAGAGGTTCCTACGAGCAGTACTTC

clone_size: .
v_call: TRBV11-2
d_call: TRBD2
j_call: TRBJ2-7
cdr3_aa: CASSSPVDSGRAVNEQYF
cdr3_nt: TGTGCCAGCAGCTCCCCGGTGGATAGCGGGAGGGCCGTCAACGAGCAGTACTTC